The present TCR beta chain was sequenced within a study of metastatic and nonmetastatic thyroid tumors. Study context: Repertoire comparison spanned blood and tumor or nodule tissue of malignant and benign thyroid patients.

The study's findings and limits: Within blood and tumor, benign nodules reportedly had significantly lower TCR beta diversity than malignant thyroid tumors did.

Germline V gene data show CDR1 as SGHTA and CDR2 as FQGNSA. The CDR3 totals 12 residues. V was cut by 10 bases and J by 5 bases, with 14 bases left in between. This clone has a count of ten or more. As yet, its antigen is unknown. Original handling: Building a distant-metastasis classifier for papillary thyroid cancer drew on CDR3 differences across clinicopathological groups. TCRdb re-clonotyped the PCR reads through MiXCR. These V and J calls are TCRdb output, not the study's own analysis. The sample holds around 21,000 clones, approximately 20% seen once. All patients were treatment-naive before thyroid surgery.

The chain uses TRBV7-2 and TRBJ2-5; D not resolved. This TCR was recovered from a male donor with papillary thyroid cancer or a benign thyroid nodule (not recorded which). Some clones in this sample may be carry-over from other donors' samples. Sequencing was carried out using blood. The CDR3 DNA sequence: TGTGCCATCCCGGCGGATGGGGAGACCCAGTACTTC. Amino acid sequence: CAIPADGETQYF. The full variable domain, with the rest looked up from reference TRBV7-2 and TRBJ2-5, is GAGVSQSPSNKVTEKGKDVELRCDPISGHTALYWYRQSLGQGLEFLIYFQGNSAPDKSGLPSDRFSAERTGGSVSTLTIQRTQQEDSAVYLCAIPADGETQYFGPGTRLLVL.